These 22 T cell receptor delta chains came from one sample sequenced in a study of gamma-delta chains in newborns, infants, children. TCRdb fed the reads to CATT. This table holds 4,500 to 5,000 delta-chain clones, over 3% found once. Source material: blood. Receptors were obtained from a child who was a newborn, infant or young child, either healthy, febrile or measles-vaccinated (not recorded which).

The J gene is TRDJ1, the V gene TRDV1, with 12 bases identical to TRDD3. The J gene, absent from TCRdb, was called here by matching the DNA to germline. The V segment lost 5 bases and the J segment 2 bases; nucleotides outside the gene matches: 24. Germline V gene sequence: CDR1 TSWWSYY, CDR2 QGS. This CDR3 comprises 22 residues. The CDR3 protein is CALGWSLPHALTGGYRTDKLIF. CDR3 DNA sequence: TGTGCTCTTGGGTGGAGCCTTCCCCATGCTTTGACTGGGGGATACCGGACCGATAAACTCATCTTT.

The chain uses TRDV2 and TRDJ1, with 7 bases that match TRDD3. The germline V gene has CDR1 GEAIGNYY and CDR2 EKD. J lost 0 bases, V lost 0 bases, and 12 bases had no gene match. There are 18 residues in the CDR3. Written as DNA, the CDR3 is TGTGCCTGTGACACCGTAAATGGGGGACCTTCGTACACCGATAAACTCATCTTT. This gives the protein CACDTVNGGPSYTDKLIF.

This clone occurred a few times. V is TRDV2 and J is TRDJ3; 8 bases align to TRDD3. The CDR3 is 18 residues long. CDR1 and CDR2 (germline): GEAIGNYY, EKD. V dropped 3 bases and J dropped 0; count of bases not matched to a gene: 6. Here the CDR3 DNA reads TGTGCCTGTGACCCGCTACTGGGGGTCTCCTGGGACACCCGACAGATGTTTTTC. The encoded protein is CACDPLLGVSWDTRQMFF.

Relative to its sample, this clone is medium-sized. Other DNA sequences of this sample code for an identical CDR3. V usage is TRDV2 and J usage is TRDJ3; 11 bases line up with TRDD3. The CDR3 totals 20 residues. Germline V gene lookup returns CDR1 GEAIGNYY and CDR2 EKD. V was pared by 0 bases and J by 0 bases, with 6 bases of the junction left unmatched. The chain's CDR3 is CACDTVLGDISSWDTRQMFF. CDR3 in DNA: TGTGCCTGTGACACCGTACTGGGGGATATAAGCTCCTGGGACACCCGACAGATGTTTTTC.

V usage is TRDV2 and J usage is TRDJ3; 9 nucleotides line up with TRDD3. Germline V CDR1 and CDR2: GEAIGNYY, EKD. This CDR3 comprises 20 residues. The V gene end was trimmed by 1 base and the J gene end by 0 bases; junction bases not matched to a gene: 9. The CDR3 DNA reads as TGTGCCTGTGACACTGCGGAGTACTGGGGGAGCTCCTGGGACACCCGACAGATGTTTTTC. It specifies CACDTAEYWGSSWDTRQMFF.

Concerning this clone itself: The identical CDR3 is also encoded by other nucleotide sequences in the sample. The V and J genes are TRAV29/DV5 and TRDJ1; 7 bases align to TRDD3. The CDR3 totals 14 residues. CDR1 and CDR2 (germline): NSMFDY, ISSIKDK. The ends lost 0 bases at V and 0 bases at J; junction bases unmatched: 2. The CDR3 loop reads CAASAGGYTDKLIF. CDR3 bases: TGTGCAGCAAGCGCTGGGGGGTACACCGATAAACTCATCTTT.

In this sample, this clone is medium-sized. The chain couples TRDV2 to TRDJ2, with 11 bases matching TRDD3. The CDR3 loop spans 17 amino acids. Germline V gives CDR1 GEAIGNYY, CDR2 EKD. V dropped 0 bases and J dropped 0; count of bases not matched to a gene: 2. CDR3 nucleotide sequence: TGTGCCTGTGACACCGTTGGGGGATACGCTTTGACAGCACAACTCTTCTTT. This translates into CACDTVGGYALTAQLFF.

This clone is medium-sized within its sample. In the same sample, other DNA sequences code for this CDR3. The chain joins TRDV2 to TRDJ1; 8 nucleotides align to TRDD3. The CDR3 runs to 13 residues. V shed 4 bases and J 2 bases; nucleotides not matched to a gene: 2. Germline lookup yields CDR1 GEAIGNYY and CDR2 EKD. CDR3 bases: TGTGCCTGTGAGTACTGGGGGACCGATAAACTCATCTTT. It specifies CACEYWGTDKLIF.

This clone has just a few counts. The V gene is TRAV29/DV5, the J gene TRDJ1; the match to TRDD3 covers 8 bases. CDR3 length equals 19 residues. Germline lookup yields CDR1 NSMFDY and CDR2 ISSIKDK. Germline trimming cut 2 bases from V and 0 bases from J; bases unmatched to any gene: 18. CDR3 in amino acids: CAARDSYVGLGGHTDKLIF. In DNA form, the CDR3 reads TGTGCAGCAAGGGATTCTTACGTGGGACTGGGGGGACACACCGATAAACTCATCTTT.

This clone came up a few times. The chain joins TRAV29/DV5 to TRDJ1; no firm D call. Per the germline V gene, CDR1 is NSMFDY and CDR2 is ISSIKDK. Trimming left V 1 base short and J 2 bases short, with 9 bases between. The CDR3 loop spans 13 amino acids. CDR3 region: CAASPITTDKLIF. The DNA for the CDR3 is TGTGCAGCAAGCCCAATTACAACCGATAAACTCATCTTT.

This clone was counted a few times. Mismatch with germline at one junction end may stem from a read error. CDR3 nucleotide sequence: TGTGCCTGTGACTACTGGGGGGGGACAGCACAACCCTTCTTT. It translates to CACDYWGGTAQPFF. The chain uses TRDV2 and TRDJ2; TRDD3 agrees at 8 bases. Germline assignment: CDR1 GEAIGNYY and CDR2 EKD. CDR3 size: 14 residues.

V and J are TRDV2 and TRDJ3; D is uncertain. V lost 0 bases, J lost 0 bases, and 8 bases lay in between. This CDR3 has 17 residues. CDR1 and CDR2 from the germline V gene are GEAIGNYY and EKD. CDR3 sequence reads: CACDTVVPSWDTRQMFF. The CDR3 DNA reads TGTGCCTGTGACACCGTGGTCCCCTCCTGGGACACCCGACAGATGTTTTTC.

Comment on this clone: A much larger clone lies a single base off, so this may be a read error. Other DNA variants within this sample encode the same CDR3. The chain links TRDV2 to TRDJ3; 8 positions agree with TRDD3. The CDR3 sequence is 18 residues long. V trimming: 0 bases; J trimming: 0 bases; junction bases outside the gene matches: 3. Germline V gives CDR1 GEAIGNYY, CDR2 EKD. The CDR3 spells CACDTVGIRSWDTRQMFF. The CDR3 nucleotides are TGTGCCTGTGACACCGTAGGGATACGCTCCTGGGACACCCGACAGATGTTTTTC.

This clone was counted a few times. Being one base from a much bigger clone, this may be a read error. Other nucleotide sequences from this sample produce the same CDR3. The chain is built from TRDV2 and TRDJ2; TRDD3 aligns across 8 bases. Germline V gives CDR1 GEAIGNYY, CDR2 EKD. The CDR3 consists of 18 residues. This chain's CDR3 is CACDTVLGVPTLTAQLFF. DNA of the CDR3: TGTGCCTGCGACACCGTACTGGGGGTCCCAACTTTGACAGCACAACTCTTCTTT.

As regards this clone: At one end, the junction sequence differs from germline, possibly due to a read error. Other DNA sequences of this sample code for an identical CDR3. This sequence joins TRDV2 and TRDJ1, with TRDD3 matching 12 bases. This CDR3 has 15 residues. Germline V gene lookup returns CDR1 GEAIGNYY and CDR2 EKD. This CDR3 is CACDGLGDTTDKLIF. The CDR3 coding sequence is TGTGCCTGTGACGGACTGGGGGATACCACCGATAAACTCATCTTC.

On this clone: Germline is not matched at one junction end, which may reflect a read error. This rearrangement joins TRDV2 to TRDJ3, with TRDD3 identical over 10 bases. CDR3 length: 20 residues. In germline, CDR1 is GEAIGNYY, CDR2 EKD. The CDR3 loop reads CASDRVLGDLSSWDTRQMFF. The CDR3 bases are TGTGCCAGTGACCGCGTACTGGGGGATTTGAGCTCCTGGGACACCCGACAGATGTTTTTC.

The rearrangement joins TRDV2 to TRDJ3, with TRDD3 matching over 13 bases. The J segment lost 0 bases and the V segment lost 3 bases, leaving 10 bases of the junction unmatched. CDR3 size: 21 residues. Germline assignment: CDR1 GEAIGNYY and CDR2 EKD. The DNA of the CDR3 is TGTGCCTGTGACTATAGTACTGGGGGATACGGAAGCTCCTGGGACACCCGACAGATGTTTTTC. Its protein is CACDYSTGGYGSSWDTRQMFF.

This clone was seen a handful of times. The chain links TRDV2 to TRDJ3; 13 nucleotides agree with TRDD3. The CDR3 spans 22 residues. With 0 bases clipped from V and 0 bases from J, the junction kept 10 bases outside the gene matches. CDR1 is GEAIGNYY and CDR2 is EKD in the germline V gene. CDR3 coding DNA: TGTGCCTGTGACACCATTACTGGGGGATACGCGCCAAACTCCTGGGACACCCGACAGATGTTTTTC. Its protein is CACDTITGGYAPNSWDTRQMFF.

This clone was picked up a small number of times. This chain connects TRDV2 to TRDJ1; no clear D. Trimming took off 0 bases at V and 0 bases at J, with 10 bases between the two ends. The CDR3 sequence is 15 residues long. CDR1 and CDR2 from the germline V gene are GEAIGNYY and EKD. CDR3 loop: CACDTVGSYTDKLIF. The CDR3 nucleotides are TGTGCCTGTGACACCGTTGGGTCCTACACCGATAAACTCATCTTT.

This clone was recorded a few times. A much larger clone lies one base from this, so it may be a read error. This specimen includes other DNA sequences encoding the same CDR3. The genes are TRDV2 and TRDJ2; 8 bases agree with TRDD3. In germline, CDR1 is GEAIGNYY, CDR2 EKD. V shed 1 base and J 1 base; nucleotides not matched to a gene: 1. This CDR3 region has 15 residues. The CDR3 bases are TGTGCCTGTGACACTCTGGGGGATTTGACAGCACAACTCTTCTTT. It specifies CACDTLGDLTAQLFF.

A word on this clone: The junction and the germline gene differ at one end; a read error may be behind it. The V gene is TRDV2, the J gene TRDJ3, with 9 bases lining up with TRDD3. CDR1 is GEAIGNYY and CDR2 is EKD in the germline V gene. The CDR3 contains 19 residues. This CDR3 is CACDLVLGDGSWGTRQMFF. The CDR3 DNA reads as TGTGCCTGTGACCTAGTACTGGGGGACGGCTCCTGGGGCACCCGACAGATGTTTTTC.

This clone was found a few times. This likely reflects a read error, since a far larger clone is one base away. This same CDR3 is encoded by further DNA sequences in the sample. The chain recombines TRDV2 with TRDJ3, with 10 bases that match TRDD3. Per germline, CDR1 GEAIGNYY and CDR2 EKD. The CDR3 runs to 18 residues. V lost 1 base and J lost 2; bases outside the gene matches: 4. In nucleotides, the CDR3 is TGTGCCTGTGACACTGGGGGATACAGCCCCTGGGACACCCGACAGATGTTTTTC. This gives the protein CACDTGGYSPWDTRQMFF.